This T cell receptor beta chain was recovered during a study of cytomegalovirus exposure and HLA in healthy donors. Overall study findings and caveats: Later analysis showed most CMV-associated TCR beta chains appearing HLA-restricted. Within an earlier analysis, most TCR beta V segments proved productive either about 87% or about 30% of the time. Reportedly, a later analysis found an Asian-associated ancestry cluster had fewer N-insertions than the approximately 700-donor mean. The CMV antigen specificity of a few CMV-associated chains was confirmed through in vitro analysis.

PCR employed 60 Vbeta and 13 Jbeta primers. Sequencing used immunoSEQ multiplex PCR; TCRdb keeps in-frame clones, though not all of them. The repertoire table contains 100,000 to 150,000 clones. CDR1 and CDR2 (germline): MNHEY, SMNVEV (reference sequence). Trimming stripped 3 bases from V and 4 bases from J, with 12 bases between. This CDR3 comprises 15 residues. Comments on this clone: Its antigen is undetermined.

The source of this sequence is a man between 18 and 29 years old in good health and CMV-seronegative. The sequencing sample was made of PBMCs. The V gene is TRBV27, the J gene TRBJ1-4; maybe TRBD1 (6 bases). Here the CDR3 reads CASSFQGTVNEKLFF. DNA for the CDR3: TGTGCCAGCAGTTTTCAGGGGACGGTTAATGAAAAACTGTTTTTT.